Each of the 12 T cell receptor beta chains below was sequenced from the same sample in a study of human T cells and chemical hapten exposure. Time point described: patch test 2, 6 weeks after DPC sensitization. Treatment reported: therapeutic diphenylcyclopropenone sensitization with weekly scalp DPC. Each CDR3 protein is one row after TCRdb ran MiXCR on the RACE reads. In the table there are 120,000 to 150,000 distinct CDR3 sequences, approximately 10% of which are singletons. The source material was whole blood, sampled in connection with sensitization to the hapten diphenylcyclopropenone (DPC). The receptors were sampled from a woman aged 45-59 years with alopecia areata. Some clones in this sample may be carry-over from other donors' samples.

Remarks on this clonotype: A junction end diverges from the germline sequence, so it may reflect a read error. The chain recombines TRBV7-7 with TRBJ2-2; the D call may be TRBD1 or TRBD2 (5 bases each). In germline, CDR1 is SSHAT, CDR2 FNYEAQ (reference sequence). There are 16 residues in the CDR3. CDR3 coding DNA: TGTGCTAGCAGCTTAGCTCCAGGGTCGGGGACCGGGGAGCTGTTTTTT. The encoded protein is CASSLAPGSGTGELFF.

This clonotype was detected only a few times. The chain is built from TRBV6-1 and TRBJ2-7; TRBD1 matches 8 bases. The CDR3 loop spans 15 amino acids. The germline V gene encodes CDR1 MNHNS and CDR2 SASEGT. Trimming took 4 bases from V and 4 from J; bases not matched to a gene: 9. In DNA, the CDR3 is TGTGCCAGCAGTGTGCAACACAGGGGGTTTTACGAGCAGTACTTC. This gives the protein CASSVQHRGFYEQYF.

This clonotype was seen a handful of times. This chain connects TRBV7-2 to TRBJ2-3; D not certain. Trimming cost V 5 bases and J 0 bases, with 15 bases left between them. This CDR3 has 16 residues. Germline CDR1 is SGHTA and CDR2 is FQGNSA. Here the CDR3 reads CASSARLRTSTDTQYF. DNA of the CDR3: TGTGCCAGCAGCGCCCGACTCAGAACGAGCACAGATACGCAGTATTTT.

This sequence joins TRBV11-3 and TRBJ2-1; either TRBD1 or TRBD2 may fit D (6 bases each). This CDR3 has 15 residues. CDR1 is SGHNT and CDR2 is YENEEA in the germline V gene. Trimming took 4 bases from V and 7 from J, leaving 17 bases between them. The CDR3 reads CASSYLGGRGNEQFF. For the CDR3, the DNA is TGTGCCAGCAGCTATTTAGGGGGGCGAGGAAATGAGCAGTTCTTC.

This clonotype was counted between two and nine times. The V and J genes are TRBV20-1 and TRBJ2-3; D is ambiguous. The germline V and J ends were trimmed by 0 bases and 2 bases, with 12 bases remaining between them. Germline V gives CDR1 DFQATT, CDR2 SNEGSKA (reference sequence). This CDR3 has 15 amino acids. CDR3: CSARDIQKDTDTQYF. CDR3 in DNA: TGCAGTGCTAGAGATATCCAGAAGGACACAGATACGCAGTATTTT.

In its sample, this clonotype was seen many times. The CDR3 here is CASSASHLAKNIQYF. Here the CDR3 DNA reads TGTGCCAGCAGCGCCTCCCATCTAGCCAAAAACATTCAGTACTTC. The chain recombines TRBV2 with TRBJ2-4; unclear D gene. The CDR3 loop spans 15 amino acids. The V gene's germline CDR1 is SNHLY and CDR2 FYNNEI. The germline V and J ends were trimmed by 6 bases and 0 bases, with 12 bases remaining between them.

For this clonotype: Its ends do not fully match the called genes, so a read error is possible. The CDR3 here is CLHLGGDLNTEAFF. The CDR3 DNA follows: TGCCTCCATTTGGGCGGCGATCTGAACACTGAAGCTTTCTTT. The chain couples TRBV27 to TRBJ1-1; no clear D. CDR1 and CDR2 from the germline V gene are MNHEY and SMNVEV (reference sequence). This CDR3 contains 14 residues.

This chain connects TRBV18 to TRBJ2-7; 12 bases agree with TRBD2. CDR3 length: 16 residues. Trimming at V came to 4 bases and at J to 1 base, leaving 5 bases not matched to a gene. CDR1 is KGHSH and CDR2 is LQKENI in the germline V gene. The CDR3: CASSRTTSGSSYEQYF. The CDR3 region has the DNA TGTGCCAGCTCACGGACGACTAGCGGGAGTTCCTACGAGCAGTACTTC. The full variable domain, completed using reference TRBV18 and TRBJ2-7, is NAGVMQNPRHLVRRRGQEARLRCSPMKGHSHVYWYRQLPEEGLKFMVYLQKENIIDESGMPKERFSAEFPKEGPSILRIQQVVRGDSAAYFCASSRTTSGSSYEQYFGPGTRLTVT.

The J gene is TRBJ1-2, the V gene TRBV19; D is unclear. V lost 4 bases and J lost 6, with 15 bases in between. The CDR3 is 14 residues long. Germline CDR1 reads LNHDA; CDR2 reads SQIVND (reference sequence). The DNA for the CDR3 is TGTGCCAGTAGTACCTTGACTGCTACCAATGGCTACACCTTC. It yields the protein CASSTLTATNGYTF. Full variable domain (rest looked up from reference TRBV19 and TRBJ1-2): DGGITQSPKYLFRKEGQNVTLSCEQNLNHDAMYWYRQDPGQGLRLIYYSQIVNDFQKGDIAEGYSVSREKKESFPLTVTSAQKNPTAFYLCASSTLTATNGYTFGSGTRLTVV.

The V gene is TRBV4-1, the J gene TRBJ1-6; TRBD1 aligns across 8 bases. Germline V gene data show CDR1 as MGHRA and CDR2 as YSYEKL. With V trimmed by 3 bases and J by 7 bases, 5 bases remained unmatched. This CDR3 is built from 15 residues. CDR3 bases: TGCGCCAGCAGCCAGCGTGGGACAGGAAATTCACCCCTCCACTTT. Translated, it gives CASSQRGTGNSPLHF.

This clonotype was observed a handful of times. The genes are TRBV7-2 and TRBJ1-1; maybe TRBD1 (6 bases). The V and J ends lost 3 bases and 6 bases respectively, with 8 bases between them. The CDR3 contains 12 residues. The germline gives CDR1 SGHTA, CDR2 FQGNSA. CDR3 in DNA: TGTGCCAGCAGCTTCTGGGGGCCTGAAGCTTTCTTT. Translating it yields CASSFWGPEAFF.

This clonotype was counted many times. The chain combines TRBV6-6 with TRBJ2-7, with 16 bases aligning to TRBD2. With 8 bases clipped from V and 2 bases from J, the junction kept 3 bases outside the gene matches. The CDR3 consists of 15 residues. Germline values: CDR1 MNHNY, CDR2 SVGAGI (reference sequence). CDR3 bases: TGTGCCAGCGGGACTAGCGGGAGGGTAACCTACGAGCAGTACTTC. It codes for CASGTSGRVTYEQYF.